This T cell receptor (beta chain) came from a study of shared clonotypes between healthy human individuals. Profiling relied on immunoSEQ multiplex PCR, and the TCRdb table lists in-frame clones only, not all of them. In the table there are some 1.5 million clones, around 97% of which are singletons. The donors, all of them Caucasian adults, lived in Nashville, Tennessee. This CDR3 has 14 residues. V was clipped by 5 bases and J by 5 bases; unmatched bases: 6. Germline CDR1 and CDR2: MDHEN and SYDVKM. Sample: naive CD4+ T cells sorted from blood. The subset was: CD45RA+ positively selected. This sequence was found in a man between 25 and 39 years old in good health. This chain links TRBV28 with TRBJ2-7; 10 bases fit TRBD2. CDR3 residues: CASSRSGRGHEQYF. Written as DNA, the CDR3 is TGTGCCAGCAGTCGGAGCGGGAGGGGCCACGAGCAGTACTTC.